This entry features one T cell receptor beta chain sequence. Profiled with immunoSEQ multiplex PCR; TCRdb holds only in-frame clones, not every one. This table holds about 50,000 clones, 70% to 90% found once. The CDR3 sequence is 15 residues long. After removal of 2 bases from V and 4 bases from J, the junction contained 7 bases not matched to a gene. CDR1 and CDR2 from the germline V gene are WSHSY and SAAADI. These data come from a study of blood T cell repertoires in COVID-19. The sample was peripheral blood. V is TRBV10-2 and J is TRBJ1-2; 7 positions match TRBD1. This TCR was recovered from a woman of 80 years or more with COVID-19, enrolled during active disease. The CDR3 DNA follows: TGCGCCAGCAGTGAGCCTAGGGGGCTCAGCTATGGCTACACCTTC. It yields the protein CASSEPRGLSYGYTF.